This record looks at one T cell receptor (beta chain) sequence and its context. Germline CDR1 SNHLY, CDR2 FYNNEI. The CDR3 consists of 16 residues. The V gene lost 6 bases and the J gene lost 0 bases, with 18 bases spanning the gap. The source of the sample is a study of control samples from healthy donors and cancer patients. Measured with immunoSEQ multiplex PCR; TCRdb has only the in-frame clones, and not every one. The sample records 150,000 or so clones, 93% being singletons. The sequence came from a man younger than 30 in good health. V gene TRBV2 combines with J gene TRBJ2-7; tentatively, D is TRBD1 (6 bases). Sequenced: blood. CDR3 DNA: TGTGCCAGCAGGAGGACAGCCGAAACGAGCTCCTACGAGCAGTACTTC. Translating gives CASRRTAETSSYEQYF.